This T cell receptor beta chain was sequenced during a study of blood T cells in healthy people across ages. Primers used in a second PCR of roughly 7 to 12 cycles were a sample-barcoded 5' primer and a J-beta primer mix. TCRdb processed the 5' RACE reads anew with MiXCR; each CDR3 protein has one entry. In the table there are hundreds of thousands of distinct CDR3 sequences, approximately 59% of which are singletons. This CDR3 has 15 amino acids. The V and J ends lost 8 bases and 2 bases respectively, with 13 bases between them. The germline V gene has CDR1 LGHDT and CDR2 YNNKEL (reference sequence).

This receptor was taken from a man aged 55 to 70 in good health. V and J are TRBV3-1 and TRBJ2-6, with D unresolved. The source material was blood. The CDR3 loop is CASSRARAGANVLTF. The DNA for the CDR3 is TGTGCCAGCTCCCGGGCCCGGGCTGGGGCCAACGTCCTGACTTTC.